Below are 24 T cell receptor beta chains sequenced from a single sample in a study of memory CD4+ T cells and cytomegalovirus serostatus. The protocol was immunoSEQ multiplex PCR, while the TCRdb copy is restricted to in-frame clones and leaves out a portion. The sample consists of about 57,000 clones, roughly 80% of them appearing once. Single viable CD3+CD4+CD8-CD45RO+ cells were sorted as the memory CD4+ T cells. Sequencing was carried out using memory CD4+ T cells from blood. The receptors shown here come from an adult in good health and CMV-seronegative.

This chain links TRBV10-3 with TRBJ2-2; TRBD2 aligns across 8 bases. V shed 5 bases and J 5 bases; nucleotides not matched to a gene: 7. Germline-derived CDR1 and CDR2 are ENHRY and SYGVKD. The CDR3 runs to 15 residues. The CDR3 nucleotides read TGTGCCATCAGTAAAGGACTAGCTGGGACCGGGGAGCTGTTTTTT. Amino acids: CAISKGLAGTGELFF.

The chain couples TRBV6-1 to TRBJ1-5; 8 nucleotides agree with TRBD1. The V gene's germline CDR1 is MNHNS and CDR2 SASEGT. The CDR3 consists of 15 residues. J was trimmed by 7 bases and V by 2 bases; bases with no gene match: 7. As DNA, the CDR3 is TGTGCCAGCAGTGAATCCGACAGGGGTAGACAGCCCCAGCATTTT. It is translated as CASSESDRGRQPQHF.

The chain recombines TRBV6-5 with TRBJ2-7, with D possibly TRBD1 on 6 matching bases. Germline CDR1 is MNHEY and CDR2 is SVGAGI. This CDR3 has 14 amino acids. V lost 6 bases, J lost 2 bases, and 14 bases lay in between. The CDR3 region is CASRPGTRTYEQYF. The CDR3, as DNA: TGTGCCAGCAGACCCGGGACACGGACCTACGAGCAGTACTTC.

The chain combines TRBV28 with TRBJ1-2; 7 bases are a match to TRBD1. V gave up 3 bases and J gave up 8 bases; unmatched junction bases: 6. The CDR3 loop spans 13 amino acids. Germline CDR1 and CDR2: MDHEN and SYDVKM. CDR3 region: CASSFSPGGGYTF. Here the CDR3 DNA reads TGTGCCAGCAGTTTTAGTCCAGGGGGAGGCTACACCTTC.

The rearrangement joins TRBV5-6 to TRBJ2-6; D is ambiguous. The CDR3 covers 13 residues. CDR1 and CDR2 (germline): SGHDT, YYEEEE. V dropped 4 bases and J dropped 3 bases, with 5 bases sitting between them. CDR3 in DNA: TGTGCCAGCAGCCCTGGTGGGGCCAACGTCCTGACTTTC. This translates into CASSPGGANVLTF.

The chain is built from TRBV13 and TRBJ2-2; D may correspond to TRBD1 or TRBD2 (5 bases each). This CDR3 has 16 residues. Trimming stripped 5 bases from V and 3 bases from J, with 16 bases between. Germline V gives CDR1 PRHDT, CDR2 FYEKMQ (reference sequence). CDR3 sequence (DNA): TGTGCCAGCAGCCCAGGGTTGGGGACGGACACCGGGGAGCTGTTTTTT. Translation gives CASSPGLGTDTGELFF.

The CDR3 nucleotides read TGTGCAAGTCGCCTAGAGGGGAGGACTGTCACAGATACGCAGTATTTT. It yields the protein CASRLEGRTVTDTQYF. The chain joins TRBV12-2 to TRBJ2-3; TRBD2, the table's D call, lacks a check against the DNA. TRBV12-2 is described as a pseudogene. This CDR3 is built from 16 residues.

V and J are TRBV4-1 and TRBJ2-1; D is unresolved. This CDR3 region has 16 residues. V was trimmed by 1 base and J by 1 base, leaving 11 bases between them. Germline values: CDR1 MGHRA, CDR2 YSYEKL. The CDR3: CASSQVDLVSYNEQFF. In DNA, the CDR3 is TGCGCCAGCAGCCAAGTGGACCTAGTTTCCTACAATGAGCAGTTCTTC.

This rearrangement joins TRBV9 to TRBJ2-1; 9 nucleotides agree with TRBD2. The CDR3 extends over 15 amino acids. Germline lookup yields CDR1 SGDLS and CDR2 YYNGEE. J gave up 4 bases and V 5 bases, and 7 bases lay outside the gene matches. CDR3 amino acids: CASSLSGRKYNEQFF. DNA for the CDR3: TGTGCCAGCAGTTTAAGCGGGAGGAAGTACAATGAGCAGTTCTTC.

V usage is TRBV6-1 and J usage is TRBJ1-2; 11 bases agree with TRBD1. V lost 0 bases to trimming and J lost 5 bases; unmatched junction nucleotides: 8. In germline, CDR1 is MNHNS, CDR2 SASEGT. The CDR3 contains 17 residues. Here the CDR3 DNA reads TGTGCCAGCAGTGAAGCGGCCGGACAGGGGGCGAAGTATGGCTACACCTTC. It specifies CASSEAAGQGAKYGYTF.

The chain is built from TRBV10-2 and TRBJ2-7; D is tentatively TRBD1 or TRBD2 (5 bases each). V was shortened by 7 bases and J by 3 bases, with 13 bases between the two germline ends. The CDR3 runs to 13 residues. CDR1 and CDR2 (germline): WSHSY, SAAADI. CDR3 nucleotides: TGCGCCAGCACTGGGGACCACTTCTACGAGCAGTACTTC. As protein: CASTGDHFYEQYF.

In this sample, this clone turned up once. At one end the junction does not follow the germline gene, possibly because of a read error. The chain recombines TRBV18 with TRBJ2-2, with D hard to call. This CDR3 is 15 amino acids long. Germline loops: CDR1 KGHSH, CDR2 LQKENI. DNA for the CDR3: TGTGCCAGCGCACCTTGGCCCGCGAACACCGGGGAGCTGTTTTTT. It yields the protein CASAPWPANTGELFF.

The chain couples TRBV5-4 to TRBJ2-3; TRBD2 is a possible D gene (6 bases). Trimming took 3 bases from V and 2 from J, leaving 13 bases between them. The CDR3 contains 15 residues. The germline CDR1 and CDR2 sequences are SGHNT and YYREEE (reference sequence). CDR3: CASSYRDWNTDTQYF. In DNA, the CDR3 is TGTGCCAGCAGCTACCGGGACTGGAACACAGATACGCAGTATTTT.

The chain uses TRBV30 and TRBJ1-3; the D is unclear. Per germline, CDR1 GTSNPN and CDR2 SVGIG (reference sequence). Trimming cost V 3 bases and J 14 bases, with 14 bases left between them. The CDR3 length is 11 residues. The CDR3 coding sequence is TGTGCCTGGAGCCCCCGAGAGAGTTTATATTTT. Protein product: CAWSPRESLYF.

The chain combines TRBV4-2 with TRBJ1-2, with TRBD1 matching over 8 bases. Germline V lookup: CDR1 LGHNA, CDR2 YNFKEQ. The CDR3 runs 16 residues. V lost 4 bases, J lost 0 bases, and 7 bases stayed unmatched. CDR3 protein: CASSREQGETNYGYTF. CDR3 DNA: TGTGCCAGCAGCCGAGAACAGGGGGAGACTAACTATGGCTACACCTTC.

V is TRBV11-2 and J is TRBJ2-7; 13 bases are shared with TRBD2. The CDR3 spans 16 residues. J was trimmed by 5 bases and V by 2 bases; bases with no gene match: 6. Germline lookup yields CDR1 SGHAT and CDR2 FQNNGV. CDR3 sequence reads: CASSLPWTSGSNEQYF. As DNA, the CDR3 is TGTGCCAGCAGCTTACCCTGGACTAGCGGGAGCAACGAGCAGTACTTC.

The chain couples TRBV5-6 to TRBJ1-2; D not resolved. CDR3 size: 12 residues. CDR1 and CDR2 (germline): SGHDT, YYEEEE. V was clipped by 0 bases and J by 1 base, with 1 base between them. The CDR3 DNA sequence: TGTGCCAGCAGCTTGGGTAACTATGGCTACACCTTC. Encoded protein: CASSLGNYGYTF.

The chain employs TRBV5-1 and TRBJ2-5, with 12 bases identical to TRBD2. Germline trimming cut 0 bases from V and 2 bases from J; bases unmatched to any gene: 2. This CDR3 is 16 amino acids long. Germline V gene lookup returns CDR1 SGHRS and CDR2 YFSETQ. CDR3 region: CASSLAGTSGQETQYF. The CDR3 bases are TGCGCCAGCAGCTTGGCTGGGACTAGCGGGCAAGAGACCCAGTACTTC.

This clone was counted a few times. The chain links TRBV7-9 to TRBJ2-5; D is possibly TRBD2 (6 bases). Germline lookup yields CDR1 SEHNR and CDR2 FQNEAQ (reference sequence). This CDR3 has 11 residues. V was clipped by 5 bases and J by 7 bases, with 8 bases between them. CDR3 in amino acids: CASSPGGTQYF. As DNA, the CDR3 is TGTGCCAGCAGCCCCGGGGGGACCCAGTACTTC.

This clone was detected only once. The V gene is TRBV7-2, the J gene TRBJ1-1; TRBD1 is a possible D gene (5 bases). Germline V gene lookup returns CDR1 SGHTA and CDR2 FQGNSA. This CDR3 is built from 15 residues. V was shortened by 6 bases and J by 1 base, with 15 bases between the two germline ends. CDR3 coding DNA: TGTGCCAGCAGAATGGGGGGACTGCGGAACACTGAAGCTTTCTTT. It translates to CASRMGGLRNTEAFF.

The rearrangement uses TRBV18 and TRBJ2-2, with TRBD2 identical over 11 bases. Germline V CDR1 and CDR2: KGHSH, LQKENI. Trimming removed 0 bases from V and 1 base from J; junction bases left unmatched: 7. The CDR3 contains 19 residues. CDR3 sequence: CASSPPSLAGGGNTGELFF. In DNA, the CDR3 is TGTGCCAGCTCACCACCAAGTCTAGCGGGAGGCGGGAACACCGGGGAGCTGTTTTTT.

In this sample, this clone turned up once. J is TRBJ1-1 and V is TRBV5-4; no clear D. Germline V gene data show CDR1 as SGHNT and CDR2 as YYREEE (reference sequence). The CDR3 has 14 amino acids. Deletions cut 4 bases from V and 3 bases from J, with 13 bases between. The CDR3 protein is CASSPPGMDTEAFF. The CDR3 region has the DNA TGTGCCAGCAGCCCGCCCGGGATGGACACTGAAGCTTTCTTT.

The count of this clone is one. The CDR3 region has the DNA TGTGCCAGCAGCCAAGATCTCCAACGGCATGAAAAACTGTTTTTT. Translation: CASSQDLQRHEKLFF. The chain has TRBV4-2 and TRBJ1-4; D not certain. CDR3 length equals 15 residues. Germline CDR1 is LGHNA and CDR2 is YNFKEQ. Trimming shortened V by 0 bases and J by 6 bases, and 11 bases separated the two germline ends.

The chain carries TRBV7-9 and TRBJ2-2; D uncertain. Germline V gene lookup returns CDR1 SEHNR and CDR2 FQNEAQ (reference sequence). Trimming removed 4 bases from V and 0 bases from J, with 12 bases in between. The CDR3 has 16 residues. The chain's CDR3 is CASSSAGLANTGELFF. Here the CDR3 DNA reads TGTGCCAGCAGCTCGGCAGGTCTAGCGAACACCGGGGAGCTGTTTTTT.